This T cell receptor (beta chain) was recorded in a study of OX40 agonist ivuxolimab in advanced cancers. Study observations and caveats: Relative to CD4+, CD8+ T cells held more expanded clones on average. Doses of 0.1 to 3.0 mg/kg were accompanied by clonal expansion of CD4+ and CD8+ blood T cells by week 6. Expanded peripheral T-cell antigen specificity went undetermined.

A note on this clone: Its specificity is unknown.

The study sampled blood at baseline, cycle 4 day 1, and cycle 7 day 1. This CDR3 has 14 residues. Trimming left V 0 bases short and J 6 bases short, with 9 bases between. Germline loops: CDR1 MRHNA, CDR2 SNTAGT. The protocol was immunoSEQ multiplex PCR, while the TCRdb copy is restricted to in-frame clones and leaves out a portion. In the table there are 15,000 or so clones, 75% to 85% of which are singletons. The sample here was CD4+ or CD8+ T cells sorted from blood, taken in a trial of the OX40 agonist ivuxolimab. The chain recombines TRBV6-4 with TRBJ2-1; possibly TRBD1 for D (6 bases). The sequence came from an adult with an advanced solid tumor such as melanoma, head and neck, liver or kidney cancer. CDR3: CASSDSPGVNEQFF. The CDR3 nucleotides read TGTGCCAGCAGTGACTCTCCAGGGGTCAATGAGCAGTTCTTC.